One sample yielded the 23 T cell receptor beta chains listed below, sequenced in a study of vaccination effects on CD4 cells after COVID-19 (dated by TCRdb to the early 2020s). Libraries were made using the immunoSEQ multiplex PCR assay. What TCRdb holds here is the immuneACCESS table cut down to in-frame rearrangements. Part of the clones is not present; checked against another copy, under half of the missing clones reflect an unresolved V gene, and the others are unexplained. Here the sample has about 45,000 clones; roughly 70% occur a single time. More than 30% of the sample is in the top ten clones. To identify antigen-specific CD4+ T cell clonotypes by their expansion, the ViraFEST assay first stimulated PBMC with viral peptide pools and then applied TCR sequencing. After around 11 days of culture, CD4+ T cells were isolated with the EasySep CD4+ T cell isolation kit. PCR-confirmed SARS-CoV-2 infection had occurred in convalescent patients between March and December 2020, before the Alpha, Beta and Delta variants emerged in the United States.

Their antigens remain unidentified. The specimen comprised CD4+ T cells from PBMCs cultured with a peptide pool, sampled before COVID-19 vaccination. The origin of the receptors is a human donor who had a prior SARS-CoV-2 infection.

The chain links TRBV9 to TRBJ1-5; maybe TRBD1 (5 bases). Germline V gene sequence: CDR1 SGDLS, CDR2 YYNGEE. V shed 3 bases and J shed 3 bases, with 16 bases lying between them. CDR3 size: 16 residues. The CDR3 loop reads CASSEGPGGVNQPQHF. The CDR3 coding sequence is TGTGCCAGCAGCGAGGGGCCGGGAGGGGTCAATCAGCCCCAGCATTTT.

The CDR3 region has the DNA TGTGCCAGCAGCCCCACGAGGGTTGTATCCTACGAGCAGTACTTC. Protein product: CASSPTRVVSYEQYF. The chain combines TRBV4-2 with TRBJ2-7; weak D call: TRBD2 (5 bases). The CDR3 runs to 15 residues. V was shortened by 4 bases and J by 1 base, with 14 bases between the two germline ends. Germline lookup yields CDR1 LGHNA and CDR2 YNFKEQ.

The chain links TRBV5-1 to TRBJ1-2; tentatively, D is TRBD1 (5 bases). CDR3 length: 15 amino acids. Germline V lookup: CDR1 SGHRS, CDR2 YFSETQ. The V and J ends lost 0 bases and 4 bases respectively, with 13 bases between them. For the CDR3, the DNA is TGCGCCAGCAGCTTGGTCGCAGGGATGGGCTATGGCTACACCTTC. Residues: CASSLVAGMGYGYTF.

CDR3 residues: CASSLASGHAYEQYF. The DNA of the CDR3 is TGTGCCAGCAGCTTAGCCTCAGGACACGCATACGAGCAGTACTTC. V and J are TRBV7-2 and TRBJ2-7, with D perhaps TRBD1 (5 bases). This CDR3 has 15 residues. Trimming left V 0 bases short and J 4 bases short, with 13 bases between. Germline-derived CDR1 and CDR2 are SGHTA and FQGNSA.

V and J are TRBV12-5 and TRBJ2-2, with TRBD2 matching over 7 bases. CDR1 LGHNT and CDR2 FRNRAP come from the germline V gene. V was clipped by 0 bases and J by 5 bases; unmatched bases: 6. CDR3 length equals 16 residues. CDR3 sequence: CASGLVAGALTGELFF. In nucleotides, the CDR3 is TGTGCTAGTGGTTTGGTGGCGGGAGCCTTGACCGGGGAGCTGTTTTTT.

The genes are TRBV5-6 and TRBJ2-7; perhaps D is TRBD1 or TRBD2 (5 bases each). This CDR3 is built from 13 residues. Deletions cut 6 bases from V and 3 bases from J, with 13 bases between. Germline CDR1 reads SGHDT; CDR2 reads YYEEEE. CDR3 nucleotide sequence: TGTGCCAGCACCCGGTGGGGGATCTACGAGCAGTACTTC. Protein sequence: CASTRWGIYEQYF.

The genes are TRBV19 and TRBJ1-1; D uncertain. The CDR3 runs to 14 residues. Between the trimmed V and J ends, which lost 2 bases and 1 base, there was a span of 8 bases. The germline V gene encodes CDR1 LNHDA and CDR2 SQIVND (reference sequence). The CDR3 nucleotides are TGTGCCAGTAGTATACGTCCGAAGAACACTGAAGCTTTCTTT. It codes for CASSIRPKNTEAFF. The full variable domain, with the rest looked up from reference TRBV19 and TRBJ1-1, is DGGITQSPKYLFRKEGQNVTLSCEQNLNHDAMYWYRQDPGQGLRLIYYSQIVNDFQKGDIAEGYSVSREKKESFPLTVTSAQKNPTAFYLCASSIRPKNTEAFFGQGTRLTVV.

The chain links TRBV7-2 to TRBJ2-7, with 9 positions matching TRBD1. The CDR3 length is 16 residues. J lost 1 base, V lost 5 bases, and 9 bases had no gene match. CDR1 is SGHTA and CDR2 is FQGNSA in the germline V gene. The CDR3 DNA reads as TGTGCCAGCAGCAGGGCCTCGACAGGGGGATCCTACGAGCAGTACTTC. It encodes CASSRASTGGSYEQYF.

This clone was seen more than once but under ten times. The rearrangement joins TRBV5-1 to TRBJ1-1; D uncertain. V lost 4 bases to trimming and J lost 6 bases, with 22 bases between them. Looked up from germline, CDR1 is SGHRS and CDR2 is YFSETQ. The CDR3 runs 16 residues. In DNA form, the CDR3 reads TGCGCCAGCAGCCACCCCACCCTGGGAGTCGGGGCTGAAGCTTTCTTT. Translated, it gives CASSHPTLGVGAEAFF.

As to this clone: At one end the junction does not follow the germline gene, possibly because of a read error. This chain connects TRBV6-5 to TRBJ1-1; D might be TRBD1 (5 bases). The CDR3 length is 12 residues. The germline V gene encodes CDR1 MNHEY and CDR2 SVGAGI. This CDR3 reads CASSYSGHRWYF. CDR3 bases: TGTGCCAGCAGTTACTCAGGACACAGGTGGTACTTT.

This chain connects TRBV2 to TRBJ2-5; D gene uncertain. Deletions cut 2 bases from V and 4 bases from J, with 14 bases between. Per the germline V gene, CDR1 is SNHLY and CDR2 is FYNNEI. The CDR3 extends over 15 amino acids. CDR3 residues: CASSELGWQGETQYF. The CDR3 nucleotides read TGTGCCAGCAGTGAATTGGGTTGGCAAGGAGAGACCCAGTACTTC.

This chain connects TRBV30 to TRBJ1-1; D ambiguous. The CDR3 extends over 13 amino acids. Germline loops: CDR1 GTSNPN, CDR2 SVGIG (reference sequence). V gave up 2 bases and J gave up 2 bases, with 9 bases separating them. CDR3 residues: CAWSLVQNTEAFF. In DNA, the CDR3 is TGTGCCTGGAGTCTAGTACAAAACACTGAAGCTTTCTTT.

The V call is TRBV9, the J call TRBJ2-1, with 9 bases lining up with TRBD1. Losses at the gene ends were 4 bases for V and 12 bases for J; bases not matched to a gene: 5. The CDR3 has 12 amino acids. Germline V lookup: CDR1 SGDLS, CDR2 YYNGEE. CDR3 amino acids: CASSTLTGGQFF. The CDR3 region has the DNA TGTGCCAGCAGCACCTTGACAGGGGGGCAGTTCTTC. Using reference TRBV9 and TRBJ2-1 for the parts outside the CDR3, the full variable domain is DSGVTQTPKHLITATGQRVTLRCSPRSGDLSVYWYQQSLDQGLQFLIQYYNGEERAKGNILERFSAQQFPDLHSELNLSSLELGDSALYFCASSTLTGGQFFGPGTRLTVL.

CDR3 DNA sequence: TGTGCCAGTAGCCGAATTGGGACAGGGCCGATCTATGGCTACACCTTC. Translated, it gives CASSRIGTGPIYGYTF. This sequence joins TRBV19 and TRBJ1-2; 9 bases are a match to TRBD1. The CDR3 has 16 amino acids. Trimming removed 6 bases from V and 4 bases from J; junction bases left unmatched: 12. CDR1 and CDR2 from the germline V gene are LNHDA and SQIVND (reference sequence).

The CDR3 DNA sequence: TGCGCCAGCAGCTCTCAAAGCTCGGTGAACACCGGGGAGCTGTTTTTT. It codes for CASSSQSSVNTGELFF. This sequence joins TRBV4-3 and TRBJ2-2; no definite D call. Germline-derived CDR1 and CDR2 are LGHNA and YSLEER. This CDR3 is 16 amino acids long. Trimming took off 5 bases at V and 1 base at J, with 14 bases between the two ends.

The chain recombines TRBV24-1 with TRBJ2-3; 16 positions agree with TRBD2. V was clipped by 3 bases and J by 6 bases; unmatched bases: 11. The V gene's germline CDR1 is KGHDR and CDR2 SFDVKD. This CDR3 comprises 19 residues. The CDR3 sequence: CATSDGGLAGGTIRDTQYF. CDR3 DNA: TGTGCCACCAGTGATGGGGGACTAGCGGGGGGGACAATAAGGGATACGCAGTATTTT.

The chain links TRBV9 to TRBJ1-1; D unresolved. There are 13 residues in the CDR3. Germline V gives CDR1 SGDLS, CDR2 YYNGEE. The V end lost 0 bases, the J end lost 3 bases, and 6 bases lay between the germline ends. CDR3 in DNA: TGTGCCAGCAGCGTAGCACTGGACACTGAAGCTTTCTTT. Its translation is CASSVALDTEAFF.

CDR3 DNA sequence: TGCAGCGTTGTGAGGGCGCCTCGGGAGACCCAGTACTTC. It codes for CSVVRAPRETQYF. The J gene is TRBJ2-5, the V gene TRBV29-1; D may be TRBD2 (5 bases). Trimming took 4 bases from V and 5 from J, leaving 14 bases between them. Germline CDR1 and CDR2: SQVTM and ANQGSEA. The CDR3 runs to 13 residues. Supplemented by reference TRBV29-1 and TRBJ2-5, the full variable domain reads SAVISQKPSRDICQRGTSLTIQCQVDSQVTMMFWYRQQPGQSLTLIATANQGSEATYESGFVIDKFPISRPNLTFSTLTVSNMSPEDSSIYLCSVVRAPRETQYFGPGTRLLVL.

This rearrangement joins TRBV30 to TRBJ1-2; D uncertain. The CDR3 has 14 amino acids. CDR1 GTSNPN and CDR2 SVGIG come from the germline V gene (reference sequence). Trimming pared 0 bases from V and 4 bases from J, leaving 12 bases between. Written as DNA, the CDR3 is TGTGCCTGGAGTGTAAGGTTAAGCGGCTATGGCTACACCTTC. Translated, it gives CAWSVRLSGYGYTF. Looking up the rest from reference TRBV30 and TRBJ1-2 gives the full variable domain: SQTIHQWPATLVQPVGSPLSLECTVEGTSNPNLYWYRQAAGRGLQLLFYSVGIGQISSEVPQNLSASRPQDRQFILSSKKLLLSDSGFYLCAWSVRLSGYGYTFGSGTRLTVV.

This chain connects TRBV4-2 to TRBJ1-4; no firm D call. The ends were cut back, 4 bases at V and 5 bases at J, with 11 bases in the middle. The CDR3 is 14 amino acids. CDR1 is LGHNA, CDR2 YNFKEQ, per germline. CDR3 sequence: CASSLWQDNEKLFF. CDR3 bases: TGTGCCAGCAGCCTATGGCAGGACAATGAAAAACTGTTTTTT.

This clone has just a few counts. The chain recombines TRBV5-6 with TRBJ1-3; D not resolved. Germline values: CDR1 SGHDT, CDR2 YYEEEE. V lost 4 bases to trimming and J lost 0 bases, with 11 bases between them. The CDR3 loop spans 15 amino acids. For the CDR3, the DNA is TGTGCCAGCAGCAAAAGTTACGTCTCTGGAAACACCATATATTTT. This gives the protein CASSKSYVSGNTIYF.

The CDR3 sequence: CASSLVGGLTDTQYF. CDR3 in DNA: TGCGCCAGCAGCTTGGTTGGGGGGCTGACAGATACGCAGTATTTT. The chain recombines TRBV5-1 with TRBJ2-3; D tentatively fits TRBD1 or TRBD2 (6 bases each). The CDR3 extends over 15 amino acids. V was shortened by 0 bases and J by 3 bases, with 11 bases between the two germline ends. The germline gives CDR1 SGHRS, CDR2 YFSETQ.

In the case of this clone: At one end the junction does not follow the germline gene, possibly because of a read error. The chain has TRBV7-7 and TRBJ2-5; 11 bases match TRBD2. The CDR3 has 20 amino acids. The V gene's germline CDR1 is SSHAT and CDR2 FNYEAQ (reference sequence). The DNA of the CDR3 is TGTGCTAGCAGCTTAGCTGCTTGGCTAGCGGGGGGTCCTACCGGAGAGACCCAGTACTTC. Translated, it gives CASSLAAWLAGGPTGETQYF.